The next 2 T cell receptor beta chains were all read from a single sample in a study of blood T cell repertoires in COVID-19. Data came from immunoSEQ multiplex PCR; TCRdb stores just in-frame clones and leaves some out. The repertoire holds some 35,000 clones, 82% seen once, with 40% to 50% in the top ten. The sample comprised peripheral blood. All receptors come from an older man with active or convalescent COVID-19.

This rearrangement joins TRBV20-1 to TRBJ2-3; a possible D gene is TRBD2 (6 bases). The germline CDR1 and CDR2 sequences are DFQATT and SNEGSKA (reference sequence). With 3 bases removed from V and 0 bases from J, the gap between germline ends came to 7 bases. CDR3 size: 13 residues. The chain's CDR3 is CSASGRSTDTQYF. As DNA, the CDR3 is TGCAGTGCTAGTGGGAGGAGCACAGATACGCAGTATTTT.

The V call is TRBV9, the J call TRBJ2-7; weak D call: TRBD2 (6 bases). The CDR3 extends over 14 amino acids. V was shortened by 3 bases and J by 1 base, with 11 bases between the two germline ends. CDR1 and CDR2 from the germline V gene are SGDLS and YYNGEE. The CDR3 spells CASSAGTYSYEQYF. CDR3 sequence (DNA): TGTGCCAGCAGCGCCGGGACTTATTCCTACGAGCAGTACTTC.